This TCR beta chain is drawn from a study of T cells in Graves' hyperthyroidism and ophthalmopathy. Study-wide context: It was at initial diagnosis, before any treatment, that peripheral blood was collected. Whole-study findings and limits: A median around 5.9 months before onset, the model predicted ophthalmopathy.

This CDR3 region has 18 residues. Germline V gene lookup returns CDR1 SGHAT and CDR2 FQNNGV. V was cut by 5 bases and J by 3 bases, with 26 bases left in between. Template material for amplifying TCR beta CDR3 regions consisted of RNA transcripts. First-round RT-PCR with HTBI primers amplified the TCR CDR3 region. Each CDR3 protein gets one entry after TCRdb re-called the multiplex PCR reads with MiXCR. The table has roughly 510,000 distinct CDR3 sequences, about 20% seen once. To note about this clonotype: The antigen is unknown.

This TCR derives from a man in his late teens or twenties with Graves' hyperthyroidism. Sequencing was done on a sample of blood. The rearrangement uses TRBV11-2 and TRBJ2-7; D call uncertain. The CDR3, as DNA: TGTGCCAGCAGCCCCAGCCCACTCTGGACGGAGAGAATCTACGAGCAGTACTTC. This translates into CASSPSPLWTERIYEQYF.